Sequencing of this TCR beta chain was carried out in a study of blood T cell repertoires in COVID-19. Study as a whole: Whether acute or convalescent, the COVID-19 samples came from the United States, Italy and Spain.

As processed by the authors: Nucleated cell number was recorded as an estimate derived from reference gene primer amplification. Assay used: immunoSEQ multiplex PCR; TCRdb lists only in-frame clones, some missing. Clonal size and the V and J genes are those of that table, whereas D and trimming came from the DNA. The data contain a few hundred thousand clones, around 84% of them seen just once; the ten biggest clones take up approximately 3.7%. The CDR3 is 13 amino acids. Trimming took 0 bases from V and 4 from J, leaving 9 bases between them. The germline gives CDR1 GTSNPN, CDR2 SVGIG (reference sequence).

The chain carries TRBV30 and TRBJ1-1; D is unresolved. The origin of this receptor is a woman aged 18-29 years with acute or convalescent COVID-19. Sequenced sample: peripheral blood. In DNA form, the CDR3 reads TGTGCCTGGAGTGTCGGCAGAGGCACTGAAGCTTTCTTT. Encoded protein: CAWSVGRGTEAFF.